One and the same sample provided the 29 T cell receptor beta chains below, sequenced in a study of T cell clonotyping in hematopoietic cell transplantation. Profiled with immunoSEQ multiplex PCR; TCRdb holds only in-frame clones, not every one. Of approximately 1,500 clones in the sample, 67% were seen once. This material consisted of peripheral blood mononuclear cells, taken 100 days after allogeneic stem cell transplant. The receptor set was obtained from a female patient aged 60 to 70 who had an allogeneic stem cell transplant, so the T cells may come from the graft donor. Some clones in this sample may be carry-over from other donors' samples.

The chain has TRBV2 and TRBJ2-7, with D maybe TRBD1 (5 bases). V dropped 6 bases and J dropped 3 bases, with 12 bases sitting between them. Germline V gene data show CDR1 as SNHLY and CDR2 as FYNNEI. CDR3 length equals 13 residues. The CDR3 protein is CASRVPGNYEQYF. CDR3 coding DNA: TGTGCCAGCAGGGTACCAGGGAACTACGAGCAGTACTTC.

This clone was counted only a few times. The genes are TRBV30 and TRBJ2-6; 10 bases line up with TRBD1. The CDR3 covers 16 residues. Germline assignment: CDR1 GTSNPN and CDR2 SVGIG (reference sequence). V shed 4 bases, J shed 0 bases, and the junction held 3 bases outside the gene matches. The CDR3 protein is CAWTGQGSSGANVLTF. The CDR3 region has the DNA TGTGCCTGGACGGGACAGGGGAGCTCTGGGGCCAACGTCCTGACTTTC. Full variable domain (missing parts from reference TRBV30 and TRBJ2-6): SQTIHQWPATLVQPVGSPLSLECTVEGTSNPNLYWYRQAAGRGLQLLFYSVGIGQISSEVPQNLSASRPQDRQFILSSKKLLLSDSGFYLCAWTGQGSSGANVLTFGAGSRLTVL.

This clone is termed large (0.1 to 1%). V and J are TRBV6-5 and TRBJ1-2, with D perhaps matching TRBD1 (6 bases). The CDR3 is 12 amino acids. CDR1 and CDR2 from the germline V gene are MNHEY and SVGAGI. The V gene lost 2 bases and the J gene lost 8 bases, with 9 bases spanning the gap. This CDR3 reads CASSYGGEGYTF. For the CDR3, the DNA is TGTGCCAGCAGTTACGGGGGCGAGGGCTACACCTTC.

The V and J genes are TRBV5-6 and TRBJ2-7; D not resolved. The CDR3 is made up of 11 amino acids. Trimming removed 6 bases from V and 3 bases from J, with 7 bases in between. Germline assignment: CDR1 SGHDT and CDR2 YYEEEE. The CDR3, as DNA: TGTGCCAGCACCAAGGACTACGAGCAGTACTTC. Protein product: CASTKDYEQYF.

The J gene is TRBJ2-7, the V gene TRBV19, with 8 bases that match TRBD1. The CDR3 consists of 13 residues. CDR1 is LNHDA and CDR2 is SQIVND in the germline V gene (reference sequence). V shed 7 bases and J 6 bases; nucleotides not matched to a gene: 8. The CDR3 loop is CASNRDRNSEQYF. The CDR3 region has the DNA TGTGCCAGTAATAGGGACAGGAACAGCGAGCAGTACTTC.

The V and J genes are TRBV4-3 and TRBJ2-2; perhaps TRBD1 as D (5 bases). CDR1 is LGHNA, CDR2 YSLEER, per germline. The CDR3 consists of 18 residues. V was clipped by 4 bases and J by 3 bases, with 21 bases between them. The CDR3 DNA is TGCGCCAGCAGCCGGTGGGCAGGGTCCGACCTCGACACCGGGGAGCTGTTTTTT. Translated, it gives CASSRWAGSDLDTGELFF.

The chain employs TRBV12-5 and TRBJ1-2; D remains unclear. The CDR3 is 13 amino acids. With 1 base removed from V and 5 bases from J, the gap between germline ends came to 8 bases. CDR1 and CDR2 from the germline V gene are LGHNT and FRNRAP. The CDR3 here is CASGLDGPYGYTF. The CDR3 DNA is TGTGCTAGTGGTTTGGATGGGCCGTATGGCTACACCTTC.

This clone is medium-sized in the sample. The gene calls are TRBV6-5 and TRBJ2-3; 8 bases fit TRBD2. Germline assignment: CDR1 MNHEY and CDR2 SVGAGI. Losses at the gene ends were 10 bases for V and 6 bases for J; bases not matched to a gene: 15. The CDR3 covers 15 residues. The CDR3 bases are TGTGCCACCACATCAGAAGCGGGAGTATCGGATACGCAGTATTTT. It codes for CATTSEAGVSDTQYF.

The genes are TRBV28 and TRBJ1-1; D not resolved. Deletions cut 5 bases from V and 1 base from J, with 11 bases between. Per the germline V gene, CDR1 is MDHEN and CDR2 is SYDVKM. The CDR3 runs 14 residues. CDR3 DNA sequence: TGTGCCAGCAGTCCCGTTATGGGGAACACTGAAGCTTTCTTT. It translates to CASSPVMGNTEAFF.

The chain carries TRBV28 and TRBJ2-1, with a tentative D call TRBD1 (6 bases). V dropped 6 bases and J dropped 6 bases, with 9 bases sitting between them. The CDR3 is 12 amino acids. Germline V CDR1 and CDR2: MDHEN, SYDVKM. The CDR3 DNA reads TGTGCCAGCAGAATGACAGGCAATGAGCAGTTCTTC. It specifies CASRMTGNEQFF. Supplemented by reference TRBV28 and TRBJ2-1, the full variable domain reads DVKVTQSSRYLVKRTGEKVFLECVQDMDHENMFWYRQDPGLGLRLIYFSYDVKMKEKGDIPEGYSVSREKKERFSLILESASTNQTSMYLCASRMTGNEQFFGPGTRLTVL.

The CDR3 protein is CASSLNPGSGYTF. The CDR3 nucleotides are TGTGCCAGCAGCTTGAATCCAGGGAGTGGCTACACCTTC. The chain is built from TRBV6-5 and TRBJ1-2, with a tentative D call TRBD1 (5 bases). This CDR3 comprises 13 residues. Germline CDR1 MNHEY, CDR2 SVGAGI. Trimming cost V 6 bases and J 7 bases, with 15 bases left between them.

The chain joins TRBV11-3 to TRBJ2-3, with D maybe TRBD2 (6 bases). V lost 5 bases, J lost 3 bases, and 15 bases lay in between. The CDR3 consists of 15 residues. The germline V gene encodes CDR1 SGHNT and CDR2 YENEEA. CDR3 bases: TGTGCCAGCAGCCCTTTTAGCGGCCCAACAGATACGCAGTATTTT. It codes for CASSPFSGPTDTQYF.

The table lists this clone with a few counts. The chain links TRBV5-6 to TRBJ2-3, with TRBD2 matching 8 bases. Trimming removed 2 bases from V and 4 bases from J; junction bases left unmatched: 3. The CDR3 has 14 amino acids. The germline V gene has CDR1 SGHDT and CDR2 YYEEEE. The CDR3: CASSFLAGSDTQYF. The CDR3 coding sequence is TGTGCCAGCAGCTTCCTAGCGGGCTCAGATACGCAGTATTTT.

CDR3 amino acids: CASSLVLTETEAFF. Written as DNA, the CDR3 is TGTGCCAGCAGCTTGGTATTAACGGAGACTGAAGCTTTCTTT. This chain joins TRBV5-6 and TRBJ1-1; D ambiguous. V was clipped by 0 bases and J by 5 bases, with 11 bases between them. The CDR3 is made up of 14 amino acids. Germline V gene lookup returns CDR1 SGHDT and CDR2 YYEEEE.

CDR3 DNA sequence: TGTGCCAGCCTACTCAGGGGGCTGAACACTGAAGCTTTCTTT. This encodes CASLLRGLNTEAFF. J is TRBJ1-1 and V is TRBV2; 8 nucleotides match TRBD1. This CDR3 comprises 14 residues. Germline assignment: CDR1 SNHLY and CDR2 FYNNEI. Losses at the gene ends were 8 bases for V and 0 bases for J; bases not matched to a gene: 5.

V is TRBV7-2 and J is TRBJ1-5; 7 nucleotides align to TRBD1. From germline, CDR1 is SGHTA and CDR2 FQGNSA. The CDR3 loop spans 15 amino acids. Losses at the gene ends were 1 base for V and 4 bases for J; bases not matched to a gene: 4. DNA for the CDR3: TGTGCCAGCAGCTTAGGGCCAGGGGGGAATCAGCCCCAGCATTTT. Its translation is CASSLGPGGNQPQHF. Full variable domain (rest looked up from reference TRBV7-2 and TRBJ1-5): GAGVSQSPSNKVTEKGKDVELRCDPISGHTALYWYRQSLGQGLEFLIYFQGNSAPDKSGLPSDRFSAERTGGSVSTLTIQRTQQEDSAVYLCASSLGPGGNQPQHFGDGTRLSIL.

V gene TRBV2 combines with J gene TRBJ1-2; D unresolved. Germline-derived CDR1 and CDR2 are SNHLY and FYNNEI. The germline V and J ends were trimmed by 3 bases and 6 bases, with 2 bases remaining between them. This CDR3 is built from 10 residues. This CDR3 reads CASSDNGYTF. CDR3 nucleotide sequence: TGTGCCAGCAGTGACAATGGCTACACCTTC.

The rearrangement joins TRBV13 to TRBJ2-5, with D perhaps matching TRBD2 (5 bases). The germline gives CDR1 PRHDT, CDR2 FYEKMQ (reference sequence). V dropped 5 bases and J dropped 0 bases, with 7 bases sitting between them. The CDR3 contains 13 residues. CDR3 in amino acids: CASSRRNQETQYF. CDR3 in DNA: TGTGCCAGCAGCAGGAGGAACCAAGAGACCCAGTACTTC.

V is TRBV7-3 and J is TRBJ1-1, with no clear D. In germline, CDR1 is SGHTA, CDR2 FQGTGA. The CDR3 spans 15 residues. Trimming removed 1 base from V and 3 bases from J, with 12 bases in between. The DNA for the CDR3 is TGTGCCAGCAGCTTAATGGGTCGGCAGGACACTGAAGCTTTCTTT. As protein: CASSLMGRQDTEAFF.

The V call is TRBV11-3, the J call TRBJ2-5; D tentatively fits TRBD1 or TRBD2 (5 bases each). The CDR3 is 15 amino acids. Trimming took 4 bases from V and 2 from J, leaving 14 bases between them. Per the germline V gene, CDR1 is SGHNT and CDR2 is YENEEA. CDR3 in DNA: TGTGCCAGCAGCTACGTCCGGGACCCTCAAGAGACCCAGTACTTC. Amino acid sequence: CASSYVRDPQETQYF.

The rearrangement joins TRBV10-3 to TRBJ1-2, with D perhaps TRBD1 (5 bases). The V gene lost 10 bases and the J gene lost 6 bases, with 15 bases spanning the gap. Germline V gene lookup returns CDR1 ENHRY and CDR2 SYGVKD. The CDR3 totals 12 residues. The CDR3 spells CASSLGGDGYTF. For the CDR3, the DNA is TGTGCCAGCAGCTTGGGGGGGGATGGCTACACCTTC.

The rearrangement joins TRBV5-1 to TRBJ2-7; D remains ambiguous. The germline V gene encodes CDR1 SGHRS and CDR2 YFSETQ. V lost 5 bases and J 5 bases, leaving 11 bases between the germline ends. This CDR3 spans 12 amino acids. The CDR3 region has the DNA TGCGCCAGCAGGGAAGATTCCCACGAGCAGTACTTC. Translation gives CASREDSHEQYF.

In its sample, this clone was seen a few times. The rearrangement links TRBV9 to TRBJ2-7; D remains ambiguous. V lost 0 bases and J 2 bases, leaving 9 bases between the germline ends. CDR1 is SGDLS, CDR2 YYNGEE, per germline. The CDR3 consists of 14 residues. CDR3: CASSVVPETYEQYF. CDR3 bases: TGTGCCAGCAGCGTAGTGCCGGAAACCTACGAGCAGTACTTC.

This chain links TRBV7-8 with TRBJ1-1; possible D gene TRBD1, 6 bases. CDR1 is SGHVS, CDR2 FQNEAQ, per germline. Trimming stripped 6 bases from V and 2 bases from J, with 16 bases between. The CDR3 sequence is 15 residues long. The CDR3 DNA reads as TGTGCCAGCAGGCCCCGGAGGGGGGGAAACACTGAAGCTTTCTTT. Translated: CASRPRRGGNTEAFF. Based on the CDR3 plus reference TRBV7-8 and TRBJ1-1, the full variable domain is GAGVSQSPRYKVAKRGQDVALRCDPISGHVSLFWYQQALGQGPEFLTYFQNEAQLDKSGLPSDRFFAERPEGSVSTLKIQRTQQEDSAVYLCASRPRRGGNTEAFFGQGTRLTVV.

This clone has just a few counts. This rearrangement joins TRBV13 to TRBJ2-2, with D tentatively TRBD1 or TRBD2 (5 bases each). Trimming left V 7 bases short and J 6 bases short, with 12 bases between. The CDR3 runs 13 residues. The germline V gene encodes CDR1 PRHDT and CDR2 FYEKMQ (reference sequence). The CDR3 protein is CASIGGEAGELFF. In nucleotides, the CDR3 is TGTGCCAGCATTGGGGGAGAGGCCGGGGAGCTGTTTTTT.

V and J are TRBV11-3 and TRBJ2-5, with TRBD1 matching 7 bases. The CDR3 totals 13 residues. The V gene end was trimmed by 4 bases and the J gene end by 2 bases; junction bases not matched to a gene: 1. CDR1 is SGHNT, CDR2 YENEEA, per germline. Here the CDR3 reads CASSSTGQETQYF. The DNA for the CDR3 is TGTGCCAGCAGCTCGACAGGGCAAGAGACCCAGTACTTC.

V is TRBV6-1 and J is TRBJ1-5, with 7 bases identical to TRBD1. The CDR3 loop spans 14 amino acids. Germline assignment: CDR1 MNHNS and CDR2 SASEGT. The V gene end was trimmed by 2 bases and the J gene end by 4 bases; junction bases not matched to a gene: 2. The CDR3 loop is CASSEWGQNQPQHF. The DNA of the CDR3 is TGTGCCAGCAGTGAATGGGGACAGAATCAGCCCCAGCATTTT.

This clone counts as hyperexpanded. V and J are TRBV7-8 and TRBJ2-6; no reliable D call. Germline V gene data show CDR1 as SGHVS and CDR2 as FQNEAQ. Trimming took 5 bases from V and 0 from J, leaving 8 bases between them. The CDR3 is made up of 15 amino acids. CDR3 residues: CASSTYNSGANVLTF. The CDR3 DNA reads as TGTGCCAGCAGCACGTATAACTCTGGGGCCAACGTCCTGACTTTC.

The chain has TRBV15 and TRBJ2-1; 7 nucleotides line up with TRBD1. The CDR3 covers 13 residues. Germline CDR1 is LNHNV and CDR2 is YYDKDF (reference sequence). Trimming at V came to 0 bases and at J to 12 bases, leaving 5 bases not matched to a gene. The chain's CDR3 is CATSRETGSGQFF. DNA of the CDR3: TGTGCCACCAGCAGAGAGACAGGGTCGGGGCAGTTCTTC.